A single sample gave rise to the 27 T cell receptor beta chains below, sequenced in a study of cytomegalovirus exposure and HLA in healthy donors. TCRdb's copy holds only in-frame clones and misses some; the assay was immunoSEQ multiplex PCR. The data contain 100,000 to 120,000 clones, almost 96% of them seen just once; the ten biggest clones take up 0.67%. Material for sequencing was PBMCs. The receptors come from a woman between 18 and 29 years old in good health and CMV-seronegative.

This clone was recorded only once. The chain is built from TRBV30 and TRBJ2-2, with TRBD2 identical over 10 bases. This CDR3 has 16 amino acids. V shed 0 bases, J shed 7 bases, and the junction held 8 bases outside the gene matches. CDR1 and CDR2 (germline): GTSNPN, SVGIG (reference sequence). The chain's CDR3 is CAWSVQAGGPNGELFF. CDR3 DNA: TGTGCCTGGAGTGTACAAGCGGGGGGGCCTAACGGGGAGCTGTTTTTT.

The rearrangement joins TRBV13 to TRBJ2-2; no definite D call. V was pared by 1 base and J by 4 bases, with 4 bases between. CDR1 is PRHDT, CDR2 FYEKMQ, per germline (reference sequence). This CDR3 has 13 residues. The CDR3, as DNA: TGTGCCAGCAGCTTAGACGGCACCGGGGAGCTGTTTTTT. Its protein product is CASSLDGTGELFF.

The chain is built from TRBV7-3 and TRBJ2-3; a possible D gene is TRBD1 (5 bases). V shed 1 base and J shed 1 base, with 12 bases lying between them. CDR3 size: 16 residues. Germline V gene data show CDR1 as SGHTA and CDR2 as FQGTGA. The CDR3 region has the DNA TGTGCCAGCAGCTTAATTCCCGGACACGGCACAGATACGCAGTATTTT. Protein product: CASSLIPGHGTDTQYF.

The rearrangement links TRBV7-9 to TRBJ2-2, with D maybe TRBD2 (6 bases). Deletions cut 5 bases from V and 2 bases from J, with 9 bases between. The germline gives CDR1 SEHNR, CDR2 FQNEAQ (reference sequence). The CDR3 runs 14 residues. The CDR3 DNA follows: TGTGCCAGCAGCCCGGGACTTAACACCGGGGAGCTGTTTTTT. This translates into CASSPGLNTGELFF.

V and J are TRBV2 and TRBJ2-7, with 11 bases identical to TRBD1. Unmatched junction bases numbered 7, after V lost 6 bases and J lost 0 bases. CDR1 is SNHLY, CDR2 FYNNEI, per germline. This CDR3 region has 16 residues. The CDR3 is CASRGDRGINSYEQYF. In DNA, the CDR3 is TGTGCCAGCAGGGGGGACAGGGGGATTAACTCCTACGAGCAGTACTTC.

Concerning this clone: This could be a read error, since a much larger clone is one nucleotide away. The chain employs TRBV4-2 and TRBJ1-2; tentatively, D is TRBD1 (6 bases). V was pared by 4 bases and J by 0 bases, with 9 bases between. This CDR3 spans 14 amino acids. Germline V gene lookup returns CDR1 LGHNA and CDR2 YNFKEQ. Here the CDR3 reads CASSPGVPNYGYTF. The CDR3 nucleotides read TGTGCCAGCAGCCCAGGGGTCCCTAACTATGGCTACACCTTC.

The CDR3 DNA is TGTGCCAGCAGTTACCACAGGGACAGTCCCAATAACGAAAAACTGTTTTTT. Protein sequence: CASSYHRDSPNNEKLFF. The rearrangement uses TRBV28 and TRBJ1-4; 7 positions agree with TRBD1. The junction had 16 bases not matched to a gene; V was cut back by 4 bases and J by 8 bases. Germline CDR1 and CDR2: MDHEN and SYDVKM. The CDR3 is 17 amino acids.

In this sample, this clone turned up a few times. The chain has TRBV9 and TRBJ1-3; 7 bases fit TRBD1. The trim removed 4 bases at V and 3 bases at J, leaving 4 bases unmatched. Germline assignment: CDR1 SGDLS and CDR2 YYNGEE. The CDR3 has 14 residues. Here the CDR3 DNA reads TGTGCCAGCAGCACTAGACAGGGTGGAAACACCATATATTTT. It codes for CASSTRQGGNTIYF.

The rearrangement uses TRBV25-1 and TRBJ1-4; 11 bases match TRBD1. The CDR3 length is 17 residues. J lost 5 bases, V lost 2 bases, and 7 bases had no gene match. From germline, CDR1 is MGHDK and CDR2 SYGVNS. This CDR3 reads CASSEIERTGGNEKLFF. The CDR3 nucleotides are TGTGCCAGCAGTGAAATAGAAAGGACAGGGGGCAATGAAAAACTGTTTTTT. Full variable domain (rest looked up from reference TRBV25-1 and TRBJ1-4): EADIYQTPRYLVIGTGKKITLECSQTMGHDKMYWYQQDPGMELHLIHYSYGVNSTEKGDLSSESTVSRIRTEHFPLTLESARPSHTSQYLCASSEIERTGGNEKLFFGSGTQLSVL.

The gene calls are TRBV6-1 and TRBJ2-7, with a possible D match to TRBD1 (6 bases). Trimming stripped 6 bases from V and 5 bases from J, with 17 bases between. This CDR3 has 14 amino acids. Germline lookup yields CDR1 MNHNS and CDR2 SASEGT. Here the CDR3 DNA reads TGTGCCAGCAGATTTACAGGGTTGACGAACGAGCAGTACTTC. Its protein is CASRFTGLTNEQYF.

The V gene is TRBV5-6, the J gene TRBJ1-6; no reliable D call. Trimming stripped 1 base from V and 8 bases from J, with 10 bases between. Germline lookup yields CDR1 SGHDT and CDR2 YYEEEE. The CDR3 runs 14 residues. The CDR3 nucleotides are TGTGCCAGCAGCTTGCGGGGTAGGTATTCACCCCTCCACTTT. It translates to CASSLRGRYSPLHF.

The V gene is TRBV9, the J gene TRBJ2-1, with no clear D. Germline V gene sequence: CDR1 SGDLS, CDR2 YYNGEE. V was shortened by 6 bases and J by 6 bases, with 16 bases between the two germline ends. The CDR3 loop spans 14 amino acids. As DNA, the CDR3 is TGTGCCAGCACGTTGGGCTCCGCCCCCAATGAGCAGTTCTTC. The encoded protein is CASTLGSAPNEQFF.

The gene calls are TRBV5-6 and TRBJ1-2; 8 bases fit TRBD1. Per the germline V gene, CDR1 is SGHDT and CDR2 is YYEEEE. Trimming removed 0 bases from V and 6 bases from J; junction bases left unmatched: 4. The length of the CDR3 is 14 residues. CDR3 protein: CASSLGTGNDGYTF. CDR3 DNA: TGTGCCAGCAGCTTGGGGACAGGGAACGATGGCTACACCTTC.

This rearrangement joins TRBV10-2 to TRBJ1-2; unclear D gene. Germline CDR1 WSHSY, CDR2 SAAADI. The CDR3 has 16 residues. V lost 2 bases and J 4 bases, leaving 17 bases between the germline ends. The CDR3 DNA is TGCGCCAGCAGTGAGGTAGTTCCTTACCCTAGCTATGGCTACACCTTC. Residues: CASSEVVPYPSYGYTF.

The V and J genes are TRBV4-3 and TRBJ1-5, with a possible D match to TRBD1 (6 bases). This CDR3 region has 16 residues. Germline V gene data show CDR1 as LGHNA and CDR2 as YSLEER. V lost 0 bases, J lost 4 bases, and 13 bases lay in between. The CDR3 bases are TGCGCCAGCAGCCAAGATTTGGAGGACAGAAATCAGCCCCAGCATTTT. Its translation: CASSQDLEDRNQPQHF.

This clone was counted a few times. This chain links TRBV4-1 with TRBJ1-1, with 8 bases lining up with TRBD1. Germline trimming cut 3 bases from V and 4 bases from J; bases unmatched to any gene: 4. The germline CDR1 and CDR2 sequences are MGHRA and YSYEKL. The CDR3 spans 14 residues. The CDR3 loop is CASSHGQGTTEAFF. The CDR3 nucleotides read TGCGCCAGCAGCCACGGACAGGGAACCACTGAAGCTTTCTTT.

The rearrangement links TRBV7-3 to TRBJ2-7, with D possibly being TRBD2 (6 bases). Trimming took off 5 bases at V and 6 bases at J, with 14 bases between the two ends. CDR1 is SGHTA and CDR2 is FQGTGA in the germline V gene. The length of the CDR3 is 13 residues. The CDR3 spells CASSIPGSGEQYF. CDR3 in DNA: TGTGCCAGCAGCATACCCGGGAGCGGCGAGCAGTACTTC.

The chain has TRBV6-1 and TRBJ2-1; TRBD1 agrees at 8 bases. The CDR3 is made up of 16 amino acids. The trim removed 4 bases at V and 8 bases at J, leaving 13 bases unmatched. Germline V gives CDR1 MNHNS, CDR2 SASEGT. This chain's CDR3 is CASSAVRQGSSDEQFF. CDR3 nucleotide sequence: TGTGCCAGCAGTGCCGTGAGACAGGGGTCAAGCGATGAGCAGTTCTTC.

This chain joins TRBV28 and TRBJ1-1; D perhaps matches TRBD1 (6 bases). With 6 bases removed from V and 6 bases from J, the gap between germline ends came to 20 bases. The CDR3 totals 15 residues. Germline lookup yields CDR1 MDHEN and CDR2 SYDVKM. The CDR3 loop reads CASSTLLWGRAEAFF. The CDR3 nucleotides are TGTGCCAGCAGCACCCTTCTCTGGGGGCGGGCTGAAGCTTTCTTT.

The CDR3 DNA is TGCAGTGCTATTACAGGTTTCGGGCAGTACTTC. Translation gives CSAITGFGQYF. The chain links TRBV20-1 to TRBJ2-7; possibly TRBD1 for D (5 bases). Germline V gene lookup returns CDR1 DFQATT and CDR2 SNEGSKA (reference sequence). The CDR3 has 11 residues. Trimming cost V 4 bases and J 9 bases, with 13 bases left between them.

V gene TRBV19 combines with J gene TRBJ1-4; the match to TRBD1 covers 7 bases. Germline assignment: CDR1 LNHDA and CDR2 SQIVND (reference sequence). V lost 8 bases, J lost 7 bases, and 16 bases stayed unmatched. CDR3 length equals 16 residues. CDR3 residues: CASRDLTTGQLEKLFF. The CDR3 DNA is TGTGCCAGTCGCGATTTAACTACGGGACAGCTTGAAAAACTGTTTTTT.

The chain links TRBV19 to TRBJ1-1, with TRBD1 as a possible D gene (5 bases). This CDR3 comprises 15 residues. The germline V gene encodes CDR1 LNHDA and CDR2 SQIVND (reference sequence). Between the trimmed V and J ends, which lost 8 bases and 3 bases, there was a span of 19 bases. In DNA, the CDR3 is TGTGCCAGTCACCCCGGCCCAGGGAAGGACACTGAAGCTTTCTTT. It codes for CASHPGPGKDTEAFF.

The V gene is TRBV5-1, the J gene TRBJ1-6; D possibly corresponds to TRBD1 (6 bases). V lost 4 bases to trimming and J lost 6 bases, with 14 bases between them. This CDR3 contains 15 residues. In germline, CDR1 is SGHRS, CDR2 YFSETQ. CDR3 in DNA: TGCGCCAGCAGCCTAGGACAGTCGGGTAATTCACCCCTCCACTTT. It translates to CASSLGQSGNSPLHF.

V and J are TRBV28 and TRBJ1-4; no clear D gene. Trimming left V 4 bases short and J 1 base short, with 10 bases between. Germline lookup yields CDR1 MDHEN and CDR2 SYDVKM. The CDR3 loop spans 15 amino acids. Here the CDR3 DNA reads TGTGCCAGCAGTTCACCCAGGATAACTAATGAAAAACTGTTTTTT. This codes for CASSSPRITNEKLFF.

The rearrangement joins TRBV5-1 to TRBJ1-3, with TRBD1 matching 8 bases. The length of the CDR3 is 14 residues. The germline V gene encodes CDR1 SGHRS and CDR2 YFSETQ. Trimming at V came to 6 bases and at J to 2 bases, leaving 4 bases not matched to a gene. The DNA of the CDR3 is TGCGCCAGCAAAACACAGGGGGCTGGAAACACCATATATTTT. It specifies CASKTQGAGNTIYF.

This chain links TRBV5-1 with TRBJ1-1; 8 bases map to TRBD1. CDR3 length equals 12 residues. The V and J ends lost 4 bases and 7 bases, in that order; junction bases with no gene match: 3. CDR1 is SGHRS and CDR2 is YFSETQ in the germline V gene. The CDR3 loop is CASSLTGDEAFF. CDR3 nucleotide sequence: TGCGCCAGCAGCCTGACAGGGGATGAAGCTTTCTTT.

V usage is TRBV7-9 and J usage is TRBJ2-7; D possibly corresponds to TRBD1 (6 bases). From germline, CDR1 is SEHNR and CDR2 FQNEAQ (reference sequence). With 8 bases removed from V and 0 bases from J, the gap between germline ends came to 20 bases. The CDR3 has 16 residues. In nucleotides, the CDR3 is TGTGCCAGCCTTTCCGGACAGCAGTCCAGCTCCTACGAGCAGTACTTC. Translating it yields CASLSGQQSSSYEQYF.